Listed here are 11 T cell receptor beta chains from one sample, sequenced in a study of T cell responses to AZD1222 COVID-19 vaccine (dated by TCRdb to 2020 to 2023). To prepare the library, the immunoSEQ multiplex PCR assay was applied. Held by TCRdb, this immuneACCESS table contains in-frame sequences only and omits some clones. Under half of the omission traces to an unresolved V gene where checked; the cause of the rest is unknown. This sample lists more than 85,000 clones; less than 95% were detected once. The ten largest clones add up to about 3.1% of the sample. Sample time point, as interpreted from the label and publication: about 28 days (+/-7) after the second vaccine dose. Sample: peripheral blood, taken 28 days after the second AZD1222 dose. These receptors were obtained from an adult who received the AZD1222 COVID-19 vaccine.

This clone was recorded only once. This chain links TRBV9 with TRBJ2-1; D is unresolved. CDR3 length equals 14 residues. Germline V gives CDR1 SGDLS, CDR2 YYNGEE. V was trimmed by 0 bases and J by 9 bases, leaving 13 bases between them. The CDR3 DNA reads TGTGCCAGCAGCGTAGGGGTGGTAGTAAGTGAGCAGTTCTTC. Amino acid sequence: CASSVGVVVSEQFF. The full variable domain, rest sourced from reference TRBV9 and TRBJ2-1, is DSGVTQTPKHLITATGQRVTLRCSPRSGDLSVYWYQQSLDQGLQFLIQYYNGEERAKGNILERFSAQQFPDLHSELNLSSLELGDSALYFCASSVGVVVSEQFFGPGTRLTVL.

This clone was recorded once. The chain employs TRBV4-2 and TRBJ2-1; D call uncertain. Trimming left V 0 bases short and J 7 bases short, with 13 bases between. CDR3 length: 15 residues. Germline CDR1 LGHNA, CDR2 YNFKEQ. The CDR3 coding sequence is TGTGCCAGCAGCCAAGATCGCTGGGCTAGTAATGAGCAGTTCTTC. This translates into CASSQDRWASNEQFF.

This sequence joins TRBV12-3 or TRBV12-4 and TRBJ2-1; D is ambiguous. Trimming pared 5 bases from V and 9 bases from J, leaving 11 bases between. CDR3 length: 12 residues. The CDR3 is CASSLPGTEQFF. For the CDR3, the DNA is TGTGCCAGCAGTCTCCCCGGTACTGAGCAGTTCTTC.

The chain links TRBV6-5 to TRBJ1-2; a weak D match, TRBD1 (6 bases). Germline V CDR1 and CDR2: MNHEY, SVGAGI. Trimming cost V 10 bases and J 4 bases, with 16 bases left between them. The CDR3 runs to 13 residues. As DNA, the CDR3 is TGTGCCACTCAGTTACGAGGGGGCTATGGCTACACCTTC. Amino acid sequence: CATQLRGGYGYTF.

The V gene is TRBV7-9, the J gene TRBJ1-2, with D uncertain. The CDR3 extends over 14 amino acids. CDR1 is SEHNR and CDR2 is FQNEAQ in the germline V gene (reference sequence). The V end lost 5 bases, the J end lost 4 bases, and 14 bases lay between the germline ends. This CDR3 reads CASSQFSGFYGYTF. CDR3 DNA sequence: TGTGCCAGCAGCCAATTTTCAGGTTTCTATGGCTACACCTTC. Supplemented by reference TRBV7-9 and TRBJ1-2, the full variable domain reads DTGVSQNPRHKITKRGQNVTFRCDPISEHNRLYWYRQTLGQGPEFLTYFQNEAQLEKSRLLSDRFSAERPKGSFSTLEIQRTEQGDSAMYLCASSQFSGFYGYTFGSGTRLTVV.

Only one count was recorded for this clone. The rearrangement links TRBV28 to TRBJ1-4, with D unresolved. CDR3 size: 18 residues. Germline assignment: CDR1 MDHEN and CDR2 SYDVKM. Trimming pared 0 bases from V and 2 bases from J, leaving 16 bases between. CDR3 DNA sequence: TGTGCCAGCAGTTTATGGCCGGCGGCGGAGGTCACTAATGAAAAACTGTTTTTT. Translation gives CASSLWPAAEVTNEKLFF.

The genes are TRBV7-2 and TRBJ1-5, with a weak D call TRBD1 (5 bases). CDR3 size: 15 residues. Germline V gene lookup returns CDR1 SGHTA and CDR2 FQGNSA. Trimming cost V 5 bases and J 0 bases, with 11 bases left between them. The CDR3 DNA is TGTGCCAGCAGCCTCCCAGGGAATAGCAATCAGCCCCAGCATTTT. Amino acid sequence: CASSLPGNSNQPQHF.

The chain recombines TRBV4-1 with TRBJ2-7; a weak D match, TRBD1 (6 bases). Trimming shortened V by 3 bases and J by 3 bases, and 15 bases separated the two germline ends. CDR3 length equals 15 residues. The germline gives CDR1 MGHRA, CDR2 YSYEKL. The DNA for the CDR3 is TGCGCCAGCAGCCAGCGCGAGGGGGATCTCTACGAGCAGTACTTC. This codes for CASSQREGDLYEQYF.

This clone was counted only a few times. The gene calls are TRBV7-6 and TRBJ2-7, with TRBD2 identical over 8 bases. Losses at the gene ends were 3 bases for V and 4 bases for J; bases not matched to a gene: 5. The CDR3 length is 14 residues. The V gene's germline CDR1 is SGHVS and CDR2 FNYEAQ. This CDR3 is CASSFTRGGYEQYF. CDR3 DNA: TGTGCCAGCAGCTTCACCCGGGGGGGATACGAGCAGTACTTC.

The chain is built from TRBV9 and TRBJ2-5; weak D call: TRBD2 (5 bases). The CDR3 is 14 amino acids. Deletions cut 0 bases from V and 4 bases from J, with 10 bases between. Germline CDR1 and CDR2: SGDLS and YYNGEE. CDR3 sequence: CASSVGGVGETQYF. The DNA of the CDR3 is TGTGCCAGCAGCGTAGGGGGAGTAGGAGAGACCCAGTACTTC.

The V call is TRBV20-1, the J call TRBJ2-7; 9 bases are shared with TRBD1. The ends lost 3 bases at V and 6 bases at J; junction bases unmatched: 9. CDR3 length: 14 residues. Looked up from germline, CDR1 is DFQATT and CDR2 is SNEGSKA (reference sequence). CDR3 nucleotides: TGCAGTGCTAGTGGGACAGGGAAATCAGGCGAGCAGTACTTC. This translates into CSASGTGKSGEQYF.